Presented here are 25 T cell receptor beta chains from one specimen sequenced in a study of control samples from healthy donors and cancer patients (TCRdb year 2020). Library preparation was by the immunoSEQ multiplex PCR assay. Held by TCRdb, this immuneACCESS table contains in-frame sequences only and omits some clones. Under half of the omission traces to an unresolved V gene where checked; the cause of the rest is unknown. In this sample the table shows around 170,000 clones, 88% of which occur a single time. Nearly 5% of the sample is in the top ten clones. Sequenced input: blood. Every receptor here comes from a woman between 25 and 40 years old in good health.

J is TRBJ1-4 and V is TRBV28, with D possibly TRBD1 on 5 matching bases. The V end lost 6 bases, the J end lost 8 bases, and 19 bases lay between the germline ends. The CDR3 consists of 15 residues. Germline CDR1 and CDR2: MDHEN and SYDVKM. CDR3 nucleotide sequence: TGTGCCAGCAGACCTTCCGTCTCAGGGTGGGAAAAACTGTTTTTT. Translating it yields CASRPSVSGWEKLFF. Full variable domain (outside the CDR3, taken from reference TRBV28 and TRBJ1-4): DVKVTQSSRYLVKRTGEKVFLECVQDMDHENMFWYRQDPGLGLRLIYFSYDVKMKEKGDIPEGYSVSREKKERFSLILESASTNQTSMYLCASRPSVSGWEKLFFGSGTQLSVL.

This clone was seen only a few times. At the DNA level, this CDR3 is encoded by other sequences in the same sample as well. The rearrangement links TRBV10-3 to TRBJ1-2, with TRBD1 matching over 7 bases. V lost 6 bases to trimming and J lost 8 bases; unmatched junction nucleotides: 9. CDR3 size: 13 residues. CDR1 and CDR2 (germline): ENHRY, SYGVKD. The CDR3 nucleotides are TGTGCCATCAGCGAAGGGGGCGCAGGGGGCTACACCTTC. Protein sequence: CAISEGGAGGYTF.

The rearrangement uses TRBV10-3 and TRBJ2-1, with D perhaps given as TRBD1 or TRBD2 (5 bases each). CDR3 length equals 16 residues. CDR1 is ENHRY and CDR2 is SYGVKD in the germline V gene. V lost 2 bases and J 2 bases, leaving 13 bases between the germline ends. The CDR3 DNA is TGTGCCATCAGTGAGCGGTCAGGGACCACCTACAATGAGCAGTTCTTC. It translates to CAISERSGTTYNEQFF.

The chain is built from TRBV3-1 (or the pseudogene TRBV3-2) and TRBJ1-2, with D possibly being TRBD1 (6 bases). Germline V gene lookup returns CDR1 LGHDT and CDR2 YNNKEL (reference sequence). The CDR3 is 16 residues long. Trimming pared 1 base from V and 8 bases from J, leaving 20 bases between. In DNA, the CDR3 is TGTGCCAGCAGCCAAGGGCCCCACAGGGTCGTCTGGGGCTACACCTTC. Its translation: CASSQGPHRVVWGYTF.

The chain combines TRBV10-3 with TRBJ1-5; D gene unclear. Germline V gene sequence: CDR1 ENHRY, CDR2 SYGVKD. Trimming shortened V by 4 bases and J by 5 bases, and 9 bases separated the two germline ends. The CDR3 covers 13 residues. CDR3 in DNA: TGTGCCATCAGTGGGTCAGAGGATCAGCCCCAGCATTTT. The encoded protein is CAISGSEDQPQHF.

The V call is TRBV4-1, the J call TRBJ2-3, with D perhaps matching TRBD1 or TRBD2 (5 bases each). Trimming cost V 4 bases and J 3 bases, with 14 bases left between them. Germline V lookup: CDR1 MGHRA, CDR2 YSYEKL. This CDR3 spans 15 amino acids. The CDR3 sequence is CASSLGVPRTDTQYF. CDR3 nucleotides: TGCGCCAGCAGCCTGGGGGTACCCCGTACAGATACGCAGTATTTT.

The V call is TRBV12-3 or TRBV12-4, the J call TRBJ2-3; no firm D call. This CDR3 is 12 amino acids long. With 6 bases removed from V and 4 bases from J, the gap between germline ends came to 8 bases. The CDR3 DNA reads TGTGCCAGCAGCCCCAACTCAGATACGCAGTATTTT. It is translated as CASSPNSDTQYF.

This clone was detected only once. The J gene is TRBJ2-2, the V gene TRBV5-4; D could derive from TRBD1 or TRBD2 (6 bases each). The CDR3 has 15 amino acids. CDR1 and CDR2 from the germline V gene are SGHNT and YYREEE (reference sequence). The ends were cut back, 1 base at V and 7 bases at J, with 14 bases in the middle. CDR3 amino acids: CASSLIGGGSGELFF. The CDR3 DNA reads TGTGCCAGCAGCTTGATAGGAGGGGGAAGCGGGGAGCTGTTTTTT. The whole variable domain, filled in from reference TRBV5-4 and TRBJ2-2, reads ETGVTQSPTHLIKTRGQQVTLRCSSQSGHNTVSWYQQALGQGPQFIFQYYREEENGRGNFPPRFSGLQFPNYSSELNVNALELDDSALYLCASSLIGGGSGELFFGEGSRLTVL.

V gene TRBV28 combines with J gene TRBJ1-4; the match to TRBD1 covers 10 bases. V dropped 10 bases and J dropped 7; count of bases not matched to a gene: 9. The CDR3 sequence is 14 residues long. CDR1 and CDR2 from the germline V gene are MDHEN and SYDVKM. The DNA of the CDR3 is TGTGCCACCAAACACGGGACAGGGGTTGAAAAACTGTTTTTT. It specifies CATKHGTGVEKLFF.

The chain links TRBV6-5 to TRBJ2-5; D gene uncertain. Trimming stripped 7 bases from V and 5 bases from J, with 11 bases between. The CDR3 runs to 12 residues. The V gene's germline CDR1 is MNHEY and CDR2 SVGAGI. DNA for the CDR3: TGTGCCAGCACGGTAGGGATGGAGACCCAGTACTTC. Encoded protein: CASTVGMETQYF.

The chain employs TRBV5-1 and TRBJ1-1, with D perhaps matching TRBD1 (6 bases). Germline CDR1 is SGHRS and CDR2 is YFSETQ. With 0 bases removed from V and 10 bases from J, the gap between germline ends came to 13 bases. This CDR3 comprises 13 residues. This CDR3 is CASSLAAGEVAFF. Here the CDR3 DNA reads TGCGCCAGCAGCTTGGCGGCAGGGGAAGTAGCTTTCTTT. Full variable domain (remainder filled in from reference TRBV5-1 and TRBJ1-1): KAGVTQTPRYLIKTRGQQVTLSCSPISGHRSVSWYQQTPGQGLQFLFEYFSETQRNKGNFPGRFSGRQFSNSRSEMNVSTLELGDSALYLCASSLAAGEVAFFGQGTRLTVV.

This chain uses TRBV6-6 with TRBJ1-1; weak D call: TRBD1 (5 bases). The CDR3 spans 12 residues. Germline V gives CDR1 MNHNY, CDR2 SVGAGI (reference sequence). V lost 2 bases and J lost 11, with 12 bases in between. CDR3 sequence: CASSYGQGGAFF. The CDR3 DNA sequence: TGTGCCAGCAGTTACGGGCAGGGAGGCGCTTTCTTT.

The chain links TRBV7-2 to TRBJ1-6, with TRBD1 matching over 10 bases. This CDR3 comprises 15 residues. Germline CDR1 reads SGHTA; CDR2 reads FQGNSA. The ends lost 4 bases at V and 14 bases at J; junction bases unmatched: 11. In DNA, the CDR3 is TGTGCCAGCAGCTCCTCCGGGACAGGGGTTGGAGCCCTCCACTTT. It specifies CASSSSGTGVGALHF. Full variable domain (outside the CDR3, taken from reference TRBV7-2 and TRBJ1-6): GAGVSQSPSNKVTEKGKDVELRCDPISGHTALYWYRQSLGQGLEFLIYFQGNSAPDKSGLPSDRFSAERTGGSVSTLTIQRTQQEDSAVYLCASSSSGTGVGALHFGNGTRLTVT.

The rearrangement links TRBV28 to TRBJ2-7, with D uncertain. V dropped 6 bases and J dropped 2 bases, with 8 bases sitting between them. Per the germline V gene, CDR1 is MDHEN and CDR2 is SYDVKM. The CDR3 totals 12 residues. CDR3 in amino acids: CASSPHAYEQYF. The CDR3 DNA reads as TGTGCCAGCAGCCCCCATGCCTACGAGCAGTACTTC.

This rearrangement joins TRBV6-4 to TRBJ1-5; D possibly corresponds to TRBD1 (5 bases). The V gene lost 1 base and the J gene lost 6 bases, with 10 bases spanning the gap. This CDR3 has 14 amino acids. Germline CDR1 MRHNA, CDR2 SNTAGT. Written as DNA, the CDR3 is TGTGCCAGCAGTGACTGGGCAGGGAGTCAGCCCCAGCATTTT. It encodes CASSDWAGSQPQHF.

CDR3 nucleotides: TGTGCCAGCAGTTTAACACGGGGGATGAACACTGAAGCTTTCTTT. Protein: CASSLTRGMNTEAFF. The chain carries TRBV28 and TRBJ1-1; TRBD1 is a possible D gene (5 bases). V was shortened by 2 bases and J by 0 bases, with 10 bases between the two germline ends. Germline CDR1 reads MDHEN; CDR2 reads SYDVKM. The CDR3 spans 15 residues.

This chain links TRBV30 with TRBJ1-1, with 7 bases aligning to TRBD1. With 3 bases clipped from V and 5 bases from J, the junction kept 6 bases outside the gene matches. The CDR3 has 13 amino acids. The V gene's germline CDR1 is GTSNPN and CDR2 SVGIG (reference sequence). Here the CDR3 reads CAWRGQGETEAFF. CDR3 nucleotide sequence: TGTGCCTGGAGAGGGCAGGGGGAGACTGAAGCTTTCTTT. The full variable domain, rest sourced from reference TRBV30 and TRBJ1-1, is SQTIHQWPATLVQPVGSPLSLECTVEGTSNPNLYWYRQAAGRGLQLLFYSVGIGQISSEVPQNLSASRPQDRQFILSSKKLLLSDSGFYLCAWRGQGETEAFFGQGTRLTVV.

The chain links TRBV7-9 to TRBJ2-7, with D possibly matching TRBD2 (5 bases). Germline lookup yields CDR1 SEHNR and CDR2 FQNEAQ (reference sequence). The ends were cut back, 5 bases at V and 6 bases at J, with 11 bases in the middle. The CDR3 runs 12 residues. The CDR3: CASSEGSLEQYV. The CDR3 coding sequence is TGTGCCAGCAGCGAGGGCTCCCTCGAGCAGTACGTC.

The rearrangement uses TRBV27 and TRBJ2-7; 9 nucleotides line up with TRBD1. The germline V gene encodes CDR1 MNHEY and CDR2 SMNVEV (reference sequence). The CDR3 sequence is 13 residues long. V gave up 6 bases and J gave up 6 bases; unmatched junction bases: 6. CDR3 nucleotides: TGTGCCAGCAGCCGGACAGGGGTAGGCGAGCAGTACGTC. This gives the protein CASSRTGVGEQYV.

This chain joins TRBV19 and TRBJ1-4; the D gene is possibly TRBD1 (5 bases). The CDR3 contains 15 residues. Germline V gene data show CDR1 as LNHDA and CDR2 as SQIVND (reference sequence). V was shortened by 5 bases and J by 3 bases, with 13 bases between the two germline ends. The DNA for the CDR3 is TGTGCCAGTAGTCTCCACAGGAGCGCTAATGAAAAACTGTTTTTT. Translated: CASSLHRSANEKLFF.

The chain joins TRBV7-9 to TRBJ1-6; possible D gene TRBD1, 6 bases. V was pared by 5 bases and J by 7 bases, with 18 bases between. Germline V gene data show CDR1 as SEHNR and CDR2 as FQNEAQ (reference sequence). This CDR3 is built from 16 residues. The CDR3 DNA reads TGTGCCAGCAGCGCACACAGGGAGTTGCGGAATTCACCCCTCCACTTT. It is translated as CASSAHRELRNSPLHF.

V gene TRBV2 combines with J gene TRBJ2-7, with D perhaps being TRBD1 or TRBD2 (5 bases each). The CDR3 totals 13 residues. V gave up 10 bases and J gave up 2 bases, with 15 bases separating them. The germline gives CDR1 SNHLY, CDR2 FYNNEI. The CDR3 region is CATAAGTPYEQYV. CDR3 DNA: TGTGCCACCGCTGCCGGGACCCCCTACGAGCAGTACGTC.

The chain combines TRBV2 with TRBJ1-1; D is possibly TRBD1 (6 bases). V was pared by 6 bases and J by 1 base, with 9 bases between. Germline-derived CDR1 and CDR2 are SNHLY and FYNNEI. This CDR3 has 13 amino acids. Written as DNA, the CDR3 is TGTGCCAGCAGACAGGGATGGAACACTGAAGCTTTCTTT. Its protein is CASRQGWNTEAFF. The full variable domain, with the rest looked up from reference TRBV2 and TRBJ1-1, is EPEVTQTPSHQVTQMGQEVILRCVPISNHLYFYWYRQILGQKVEFLVSFYNNEISEKSEIFDDQFSVERPDGSNFTLKIRSTKLEDSAMYFCASRQGWNTEAFFGQGTRLTVV.

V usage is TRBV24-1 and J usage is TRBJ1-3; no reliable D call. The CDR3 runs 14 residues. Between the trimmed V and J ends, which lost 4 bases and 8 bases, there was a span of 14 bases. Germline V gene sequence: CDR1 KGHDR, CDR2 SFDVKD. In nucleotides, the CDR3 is TGTGCCACCAGTGACCCTACGACCGGGGACACCATATATTTT. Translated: CATSDPTTGDTIYF.

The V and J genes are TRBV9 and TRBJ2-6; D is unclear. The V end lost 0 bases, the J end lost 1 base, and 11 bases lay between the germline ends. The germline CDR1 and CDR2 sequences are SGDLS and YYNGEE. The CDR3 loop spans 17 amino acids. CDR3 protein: CASSVAPMGSGANVLTF. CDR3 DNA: TGTGCCAGCAGCGTAGCTCCTATGGGGTCTGGGGCCAACGTCCTGACTTTC.